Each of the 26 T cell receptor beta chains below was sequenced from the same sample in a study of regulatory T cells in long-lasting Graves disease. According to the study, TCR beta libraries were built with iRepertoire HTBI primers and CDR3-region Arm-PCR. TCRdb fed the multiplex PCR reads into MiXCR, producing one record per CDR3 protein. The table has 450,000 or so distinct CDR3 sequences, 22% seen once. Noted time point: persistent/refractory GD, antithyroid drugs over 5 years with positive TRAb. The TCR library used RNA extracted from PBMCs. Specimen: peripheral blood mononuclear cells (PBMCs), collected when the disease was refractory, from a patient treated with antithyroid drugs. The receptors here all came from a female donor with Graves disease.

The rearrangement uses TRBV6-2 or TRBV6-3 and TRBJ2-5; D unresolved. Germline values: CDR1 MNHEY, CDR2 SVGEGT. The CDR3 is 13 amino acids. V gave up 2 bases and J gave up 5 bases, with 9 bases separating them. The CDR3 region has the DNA TGTGCCAGCAGTTACCGGGTATGGGAGACCCAGTACTTC. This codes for CASSYRVWETQYF.

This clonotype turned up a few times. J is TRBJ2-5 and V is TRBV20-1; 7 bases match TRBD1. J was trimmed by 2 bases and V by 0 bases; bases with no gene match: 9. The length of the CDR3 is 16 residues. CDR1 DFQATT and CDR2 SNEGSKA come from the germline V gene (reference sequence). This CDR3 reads CSARDQWGTVQETQYF. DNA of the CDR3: TGCAGTGCTAGAGATCAGTGGGGGACAGTACAAGAGACCCAGTACTTC.

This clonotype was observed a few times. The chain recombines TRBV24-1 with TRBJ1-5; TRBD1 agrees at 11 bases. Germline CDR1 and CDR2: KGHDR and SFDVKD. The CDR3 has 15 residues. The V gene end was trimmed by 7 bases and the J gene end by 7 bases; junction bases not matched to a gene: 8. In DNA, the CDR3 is TGTGCCACCAGCGCGGGACAGGGGGGAGAACAGCCCCAGCATTTT. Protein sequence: CATSAGQGGEQPQHF.

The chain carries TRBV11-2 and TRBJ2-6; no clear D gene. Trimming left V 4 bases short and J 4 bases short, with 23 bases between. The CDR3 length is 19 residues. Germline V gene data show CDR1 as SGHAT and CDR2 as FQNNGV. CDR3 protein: CASSSLTTALQTGANVLTF. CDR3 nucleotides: TGTGCCAGCAGCTCTCTGACAACGGCACTTCAGACCGGGGCCAACGTCCTGACTTTC.

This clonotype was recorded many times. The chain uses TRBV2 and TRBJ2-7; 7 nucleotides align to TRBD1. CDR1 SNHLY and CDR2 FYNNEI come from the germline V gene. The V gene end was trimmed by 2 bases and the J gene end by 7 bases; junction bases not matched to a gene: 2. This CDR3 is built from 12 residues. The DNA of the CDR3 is TGTGCCAGCAGTGAATCCAGGGGGGAGCAGTACTTC. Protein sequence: CASSESRGEQYF.

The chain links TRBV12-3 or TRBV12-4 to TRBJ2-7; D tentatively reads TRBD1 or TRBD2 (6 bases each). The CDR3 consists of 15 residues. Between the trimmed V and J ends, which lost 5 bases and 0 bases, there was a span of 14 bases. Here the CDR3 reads CASSTGAWLSYEQYF. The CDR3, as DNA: TGTGCCAGCAGTACGGGGGCCTGGCTCTCCTACGAGCAGTACTTC.

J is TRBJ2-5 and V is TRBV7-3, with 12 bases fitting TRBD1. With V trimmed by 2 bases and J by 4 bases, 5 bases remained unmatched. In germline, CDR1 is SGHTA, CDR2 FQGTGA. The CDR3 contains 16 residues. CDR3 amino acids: CASSLSGQGAGETQYF. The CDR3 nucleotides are TGTGCCAGCAGCTTATCGGGACAGGGGGCAGGAGAGACCCAGTACTTC.

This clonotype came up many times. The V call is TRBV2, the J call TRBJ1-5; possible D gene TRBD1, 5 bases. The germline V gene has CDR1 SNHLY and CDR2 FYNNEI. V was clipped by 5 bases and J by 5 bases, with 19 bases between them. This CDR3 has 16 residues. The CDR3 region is CASSSPGPKEDQPQHF. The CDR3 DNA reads TGTGCCAGCAGTTCTCCGGGACCTAAGGAGGATCAGCCCCAGCATTTT.

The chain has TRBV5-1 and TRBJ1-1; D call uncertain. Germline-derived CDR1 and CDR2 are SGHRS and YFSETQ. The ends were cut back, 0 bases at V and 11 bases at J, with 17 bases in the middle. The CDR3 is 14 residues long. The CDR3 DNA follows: TGCGCCAGCAGCTTGGCCAAGGGCTCCGTAGACGCTTTCTTT. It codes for CASSLAKGSVDAFF.

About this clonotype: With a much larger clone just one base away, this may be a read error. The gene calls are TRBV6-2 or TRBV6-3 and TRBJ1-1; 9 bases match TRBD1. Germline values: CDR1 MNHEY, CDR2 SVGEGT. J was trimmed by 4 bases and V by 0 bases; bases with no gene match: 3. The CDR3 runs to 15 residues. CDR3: CASSYSGTGSTEAFF. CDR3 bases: TGTGCCAGCAGTTACTCCGGGACAGGGAGCACTGAAGCTTTCTTT.

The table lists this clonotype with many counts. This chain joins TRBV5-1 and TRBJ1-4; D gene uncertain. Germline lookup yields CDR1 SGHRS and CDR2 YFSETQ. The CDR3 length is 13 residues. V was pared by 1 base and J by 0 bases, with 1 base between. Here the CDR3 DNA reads TGCGCCAGCAGCTTGACAACTAATGAAAAACTGTTTTTT. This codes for CASSLTTNEKLFF.

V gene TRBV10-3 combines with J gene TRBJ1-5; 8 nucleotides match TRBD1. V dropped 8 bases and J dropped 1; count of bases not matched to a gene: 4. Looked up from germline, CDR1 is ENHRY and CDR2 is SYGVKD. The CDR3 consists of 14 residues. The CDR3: CAIDDRGSNQPQHF. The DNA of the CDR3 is TGTGCCATCGATGACAGGGGAAGCAATCAGCCCCAGCATTTT.

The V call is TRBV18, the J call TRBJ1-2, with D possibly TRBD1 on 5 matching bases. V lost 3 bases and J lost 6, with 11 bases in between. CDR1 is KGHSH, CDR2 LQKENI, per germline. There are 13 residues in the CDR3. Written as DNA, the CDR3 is TGTGCCAGCTCACCTGTGGGGGAAGATGGCTACACCTTC. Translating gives CASSPVGEDGYTF.

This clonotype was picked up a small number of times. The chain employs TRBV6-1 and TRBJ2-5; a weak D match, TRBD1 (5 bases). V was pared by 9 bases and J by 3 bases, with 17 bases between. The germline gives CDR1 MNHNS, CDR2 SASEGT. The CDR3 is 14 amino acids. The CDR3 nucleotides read TGTGCCAGTTTGGGGCTGGACGCTGAAGAGACCCAGTACTTC. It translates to CASLGLDAEETQYF.

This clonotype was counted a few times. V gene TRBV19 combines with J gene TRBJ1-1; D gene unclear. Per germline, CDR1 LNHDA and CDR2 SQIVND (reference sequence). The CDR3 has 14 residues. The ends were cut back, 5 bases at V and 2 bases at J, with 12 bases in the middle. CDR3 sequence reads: CASSSWGGNTEAFF. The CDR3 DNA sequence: TGTGCCAGTAGTTCGTGGGGTGGAAACACTGAAGCTTTCTTT.

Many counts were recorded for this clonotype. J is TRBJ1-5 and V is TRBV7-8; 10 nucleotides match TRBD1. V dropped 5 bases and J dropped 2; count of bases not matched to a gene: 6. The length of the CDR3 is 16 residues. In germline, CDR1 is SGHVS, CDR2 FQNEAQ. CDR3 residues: CASSGDRGPGNQPQHF. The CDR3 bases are TGTGCCAGCAGCGGGGACAGGGGCCCAGGCAATCAGCCCCAGCATTTT.

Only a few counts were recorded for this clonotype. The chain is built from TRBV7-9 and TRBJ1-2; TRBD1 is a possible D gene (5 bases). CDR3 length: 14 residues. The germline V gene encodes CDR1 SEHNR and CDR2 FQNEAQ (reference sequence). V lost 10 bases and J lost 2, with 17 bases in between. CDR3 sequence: CANTSTRDNYGYTF. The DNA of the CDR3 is TGTGCCAACACCTCCACCCGGGACAACTATGGCTACACCTTC.

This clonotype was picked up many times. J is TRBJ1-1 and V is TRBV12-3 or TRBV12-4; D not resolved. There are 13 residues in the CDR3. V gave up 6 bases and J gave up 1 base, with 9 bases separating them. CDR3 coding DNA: TGTGCCAGCAGGATTTTGAGGAACACTGAAGCTTTCTTT. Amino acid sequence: CASRILRNTEAFF.

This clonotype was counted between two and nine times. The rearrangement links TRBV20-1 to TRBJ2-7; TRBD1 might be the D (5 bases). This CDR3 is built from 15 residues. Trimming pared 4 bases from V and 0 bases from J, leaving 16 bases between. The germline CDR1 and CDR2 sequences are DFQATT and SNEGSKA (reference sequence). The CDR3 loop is CSATDSARFSYEQYF. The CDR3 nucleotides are TGCAGTGCTACAGACAGCGCCCGATTCTCCTACGAGCAGTACTTC.

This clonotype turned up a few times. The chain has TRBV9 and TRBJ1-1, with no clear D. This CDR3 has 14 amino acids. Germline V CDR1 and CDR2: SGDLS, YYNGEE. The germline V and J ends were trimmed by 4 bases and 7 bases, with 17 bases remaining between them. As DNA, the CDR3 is TGTGCCAGCAGCCCAAGGTGGTCAGAATTTGAAGCTTTCTTT. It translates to CASSPRWSEFEAFF.

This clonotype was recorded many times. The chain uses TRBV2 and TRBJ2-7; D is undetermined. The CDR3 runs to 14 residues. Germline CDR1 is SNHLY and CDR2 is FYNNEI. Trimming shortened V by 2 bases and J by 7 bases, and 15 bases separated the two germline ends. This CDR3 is CASSEFGRRAEQYF. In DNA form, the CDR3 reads TGTGCCAGCAGTGAATTTGGACGGCGCGCGGAGCAGTACTTC. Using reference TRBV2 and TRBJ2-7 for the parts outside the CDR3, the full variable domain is EPEVTQTPSHQVTQMGQEVILRCVPISNHLYFYWYRQILGQKVEFLVSFYNNEISEKSEIFDDQFSVERPDGSNFTLKIRSTKLEDSAMYFCASSEFGRRAEQYFGPGTRLTVT.

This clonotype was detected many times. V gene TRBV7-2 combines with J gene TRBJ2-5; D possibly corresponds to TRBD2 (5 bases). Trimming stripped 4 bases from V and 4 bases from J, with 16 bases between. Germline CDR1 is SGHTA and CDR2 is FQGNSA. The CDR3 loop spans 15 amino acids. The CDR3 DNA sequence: TGTGCCAGCAGCTCGACTTCTAGCTATGGAGAGACCCAGTACTTC. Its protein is CASSSTSSYGETQYF.

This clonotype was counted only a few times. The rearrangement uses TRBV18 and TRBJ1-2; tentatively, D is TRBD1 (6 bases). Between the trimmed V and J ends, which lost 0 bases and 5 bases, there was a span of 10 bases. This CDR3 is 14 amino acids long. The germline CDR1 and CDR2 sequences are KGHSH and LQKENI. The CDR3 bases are TGTGCCAGCTCACCACCCGGCAGGGGATATGGCTACACCTTC. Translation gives CASSPPGRGYGYTF. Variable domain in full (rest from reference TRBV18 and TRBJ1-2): NAGVMQNPRHLVRRRGQEARLRCSPMKGHSHVYWYRQLPEEGLKFMVYLQKENIIDESGMPKERFSAEFPKEGPSILRIQQVVRGDSAAYFCASSPPGRGYGYTFGSGTRLTVV.

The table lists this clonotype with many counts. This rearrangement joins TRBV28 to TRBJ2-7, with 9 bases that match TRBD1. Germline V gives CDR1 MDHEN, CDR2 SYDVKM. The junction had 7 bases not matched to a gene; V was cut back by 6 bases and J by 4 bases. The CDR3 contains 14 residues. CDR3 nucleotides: TGTGCCAGCAGCCGAGTGACAGGGGGGTACGAGCAGTACTTC. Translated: CASSRVTGGYEQYF. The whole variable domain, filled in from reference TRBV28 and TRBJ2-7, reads DVKVTQSSRYLVKRTGEKVFLECVQDMDHENMFWYRQDPGLGLRLIYFSYDVKMKEKGDIPEGYSVSREKKERFSLILESASTNQTSMYLCASSRVTGGYEQYFGPGTRLTVT.

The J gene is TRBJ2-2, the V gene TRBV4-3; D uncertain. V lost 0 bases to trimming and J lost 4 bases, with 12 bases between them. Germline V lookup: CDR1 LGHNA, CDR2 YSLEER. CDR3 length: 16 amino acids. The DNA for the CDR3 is TGCGCCAGCAGCCAAGATCTGCGTTCCAGCACCGGGGAGCTGTTTTTT. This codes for CASSQDLRSSTGELFF.

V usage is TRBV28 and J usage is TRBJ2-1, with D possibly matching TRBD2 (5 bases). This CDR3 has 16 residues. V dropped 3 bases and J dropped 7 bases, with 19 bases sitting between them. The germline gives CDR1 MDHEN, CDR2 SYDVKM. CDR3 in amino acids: CASSLTAGVPGNEQFF. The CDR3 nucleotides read TGTGCCAGCAGTTTGACCGCAGGAGTACCGGGGAATGAGCAGTTCTTC.